A single sample gave rise to the 12 T cell receptor beta chains below, sequenced in a study of CD8+CD57+ T cells in acquired aplastic anemia (dated 2018 in TCRdb). The data were produced on an Illumina HiSeq 2000. Profiling of TCR beta VDJ combinations and CDR3 sequences used genomic DNA as the template. TCRdb trimmed public reads at Q25 via fastp, called clones via MiXCR and kept in-frame beta chains. Rows with a matching CDR3 protein are joined into one entry that keeps the most common DNA and genes. For this sample there are about 210,000 distinct CDR3 sequences; approximately 60% appear just once. Over 25% of the sample is in the top ten clones. The specimen was sorted CD4+, CD8+, or CD8+CD57+ T cells (not recorded which) from PBMCs. These receptors came from a human donor in good health.

The chain uses TRBV20-1 and TRBJ1-1; D might be TRBD1 (5 bases). V lost 0 bases and J lost 8, with 7 bases in between. Germline CDR1 reads DFQATT; CDR2 reads SNEGSKA (reference sequence). The CDR3 is 11 residues long. DNA for the CDR3: TGCAGTGCTAGAGAGACAGCCGAAGCTTTCTTT. It yields the protein CSARETAEAFF.

This clonotype was seen a few times. The rearrangement uses TRBV4-1 and TRBJ2-1; D remains unclear. The V gene lost 0 bases and the J gene lost 7 bases, with 13 bases spanning the gap. This CDR3 is 15 amino acids long. Germline V gene data show CDR1 as MGHRA and CDR2 as YSYEKL. The CDR3 here is CASSQDLSPRNEQFF. CDR3 nucleotide sequence: TGCGCCAGCAGCCAAGATTTGTCTCCCAGAAATGAGCAGTTCTTC.

The chain uses TRBV28 and TRBJ1-1, with 7 bases identical to TRBD1. V lost 8 bases, J lost 7 bases, and 13 bases stayed unmatched. The CDR3 is 14 amino acids. Germline CDR1 reads MDHEN; CDR2 reads SYDVKM. CDR3 sequence: CASGTEGGSDEAFF. DNA of the CDR3: TGTGCCAGCGGGACAGAGGGGGGTTCGGATGAAGCTTTCTTT.

This clonotype appeared many times. This chain uses TRBV14 with TRBJ2-7; TRBD2 aligns across 9 bases. The CDR3 loop spans 15 amino acids. The ends lost 4 bases at V and 2 bases at J; junction bases unmatched: 6. Germline V gene data show CDR1 as SGHDN and CDR2 as FVKESK. The CDR3: CASSLTGLAPYEQYF. The CDR3 DNA reads TGTGCCAGCAGCCTTACAGGACTAGCGCCCTACGAGCAGTACTTC.

For this clonotype: The germline gene is not matched at one end of the junction; a read error may be the cause. This sequence joins TRBV19 and TRBJ2-2, with 12 bases fitting TRBD2. The germline V gene has CDR1 LNHDA and CDR2 SQIVND (reference sequence). The CDR3 length is 16 residues. Here the CDR3 reads CASSLGTSGPTGELSF. CDR3 DNA: TGTGCCAGTAGTCTAGGGACTAGCGGGCCCACCGGGGAGCTGTCCTTT.

The rearrangement uses TRBV7-9 and TRBJ2-7, with 10 bases aligning to TRBD2. The germline V gene encodes CDR1 SEHNR and CDR2 FQNEAQ (reference sequence). The trim removed 5 bases at V and 1 base at J, leaving 14 bases unmatched. The CDR3 sequence is 18 residues long. CDR3 in DNA: TGTGCCAGCAGCCCCGGCGGTAGCGGGGGGTTCGTTTCCTACGAGCAGTACTTC. Protein: CASSPGGSGGFVSYEQYF.

The chain has TRBV7-9 and TRBJ2-3, with TRBD1 as a possible D gene (6 bases). The germline V gene encodes CDR1 SEHNR and CDR2 FQNEAQ (reference sequence). Trimming took off 3 bases at V and 2 bases at J, with 12 bases between the two ends. CDR3 length: 15 amino acids. CDR3 sequence (DNA): TGTGCCAGCAGCTTTTGGGGGCTACACACAGATACGCAGTATTTT. It codes for CASSFWGLHTDTQYF.

This clonotype showed up just a few times. One end of the junction fails to match germline, which may point to a read error. The chain couples TRBV18 to TRBJ2-7; D is ambiguous. CDR1 KGHSH and CDR2 LQKENI come from the germline V gene. The CDR3 length is 14 residues. The CDR3 DNA follows: TGTGCCAGCCCACCAGGATTGAGCTCCTACGAGCAGTACTTC. Translating gives CASPPGLSSYEQYF.

The chain recombines TRBV29-1 with TRBJ1-5; possibly TRBD1 for D (5 bases). The CDR3 is 16 residues long. V shed 5 bases and J shed 5 bases, with 22 bases lying between them. Germline CDR1 reads SQVTM; CDR2 reads ANQGSEA. This CDR3 reads CSVTRGDPNTDQPQHF. The CDR3 DNA reads TGCAGCGTTACGAGGGGAGATCCGAACACTGATCAGCCCCAGCATTTT.

CDR3 sequence (DNA): TGTGCCAGCAGCTTAGGGGTGGGGGCCAAAAACATTCAGTACTTC. This sequence encodes CASSLGVGAKNIQYF. The V gene is TRBV7-9, the J gene TRBJ2-4; D uncertain. There are 15 residues in the CDR3. The V end was cut by 1 base, the J end by 1 base, with 8 bases between. Germline V gene sequence: CDR1 SEHNR, CDR2 FQNEAQ (reference sequence).

The gene calls are TRBV7-8 and TRBJ1-2; 7 bases are shared with TRBD1. There are 14 residues in the CDR3. The ends lost 4 bases at V and 4 bases at J; junction bases unmatched: 6. Germline V CDR1 and CDR2: SGHVS, FQNEAQ. CDR3 in amino acids: CASSSQTGTYGYTF. CDR3 bases: TGTGCCAGCAGCTCGCAGACAGGGACCTATGGCTACACCTTC.

The V gene is TRBV27, the J gene TRBJ2-1; 7 nucleotides align to TRBD1. With 8 bases clipped from V and 4 bases from J, the junction kept 2 bases outside the gene matches. The germline CDR1 and CDR2 sequences are MNHEY and SMNVEV (reference sequence). The CDR3 has 12 residues. The CDR3 sequence: CASRQGYNEQFF. The CDR3 nucleotides are TGTGCCAGCCGACAGGGATACAATGAGCAGTTCTTC.